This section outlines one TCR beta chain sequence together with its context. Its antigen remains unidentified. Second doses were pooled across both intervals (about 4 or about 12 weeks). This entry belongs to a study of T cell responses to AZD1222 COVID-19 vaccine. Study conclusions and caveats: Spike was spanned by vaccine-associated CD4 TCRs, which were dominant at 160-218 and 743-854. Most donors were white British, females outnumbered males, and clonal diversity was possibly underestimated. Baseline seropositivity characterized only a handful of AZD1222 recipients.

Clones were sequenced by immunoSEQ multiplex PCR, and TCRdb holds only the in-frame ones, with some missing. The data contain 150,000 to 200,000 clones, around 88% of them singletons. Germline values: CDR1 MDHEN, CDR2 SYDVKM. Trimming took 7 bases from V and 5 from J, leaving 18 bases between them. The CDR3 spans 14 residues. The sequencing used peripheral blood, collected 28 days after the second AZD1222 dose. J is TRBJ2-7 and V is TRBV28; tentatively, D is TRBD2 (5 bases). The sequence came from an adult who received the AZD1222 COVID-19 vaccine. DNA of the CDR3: TGTGCCAGCATGGTCAGCCCCCCGGGGAACGAGCAGTACTTC. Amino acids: CASMVSPPGNEQYF.